These 25 T cell receptor beta chains were sequenced from one sample in a study of blood T cell repertoires in COVID-19. Assay: immunoSEQ multiplex PCR; the TCRdb copy retains only in-frame clones and omits some. The table shows just over 90,000 clones, with about 80% occurring only once. The sequencing input was peripheral blood. These receptors came from a human donor in a cohort sampled during active COVID-19.

The chain couples TRBV5-3 to TRBJ1-3; D unresolved. Being an ORF, TRBV5-3 has a function that is uncertain. Trimming shortened V by 1 base and J by 0 bases, and 11 bases separated the two germline ends. The CDR3 extends over 16 amino acids. The CDR3 spells CARSLNQTSSGNTIYF. The DNA for the CDR3 is TGTGCCAGAAGCTTGAACCAAACAAGCTCTGGAAACACCATATATTTT.

This clone came up a few times. J is TRBJ1-1 and V is TRBV19; 9 bases fit TRBD1. This CDR3 is 14 amino acids long. J gave up 5 bases and V 6 bases, and 7 bases lay outside the gene matches. Per the germline V gene, CDR1 is LNHDA and CDR2 is SQIVND (reference sequence). The CDR3 loop reads CASSPQGARTEAFF. CDR3 coding DNA: TGTGCCAGTAGCCCACAGGGGGCGCGGACTGAAGCTTTCTTT.

The rearrangement joins TRBV7-9 to TRBJ2-2; 7 nucleotides agree with TRBD1. V shed 3 bases, J shed 3 bases, and the junction held 4 bases outside the gene matches. CDR3 length equals 15 residues. The germline V gene has CDR1 SEHNR and CDR2 FQNEAQ (reference sequence). The chain's CDR3 is CASSFGTAHTGELFF. The CDR3 DNA is TGTGCCAGCAGCTTCGGGACAGCCCACACCGGGGAGCTGTTTTTT.

The chain combines TRBV7-9 with TRBJ2-1; 9 positions agree with TRBD2. This CDR3 region has 17 residues. V gave up 5 bases and J gave up 6 bases; unmatched junction bases: 14. Germline V gives CDR1 SEHNR, CDR2 FQNEAQ (reference sequence). Here the CDR3 DNA reads TGTGCCAGCAGCCCACAGACTAGCGGAAAAGGGATCAATGAGCAGTTCTTC. This codes for CASSPQTSGKGINEQFF.

CDR3: CASSYRGVTDYGYTF. DNA for the CDR3: TGTGCCAGCAGTTACCGCGGGGTAACGGACTATGGCTACACCTTC. This sequence joins TRBV6-6 and TRBJ1-2; no firm D call. The V gene lost 2 bases and the J gene lost 3 bases, with 13 bases spanning the gap. The CDR3 covers 15 residues. Germline CDR1 reads MNHNY; CDR2 reads SVGAGI (reference sequence).

The chain couples TRBV10-3 to TRBJ1-1; D ambiguous. Trimming took 6 bases from V and 0 from J, leaving 11 bases between them. In germline, CDR1 is ENHRY, CDR2 SYGVKD. CDR3 length equals 14 residues. The CDR3 DNA is TGTGCCATCAGCCCGACTGATTTGAACACTGAAGCTTTCTTT. Amino acid sequence: CAISPTDLNTEAFF.

The gene calls are TRBV4-2 and TRBJ2-7; 8 bases are shared with TRBD2. This CDR3 comprises 15 residues. The germline V gene has CDR1 LGHNA and CDR2 YNFKEQ. Trimming removed 0 bases from V and 6 bases from J; junction bases left unmatched: 7. CDR3 amino acids: CASSQDTGGSGEQYF. The CDR3 DNA follows: TGTGCCAGCAGCCAAGACACGGGAGGGTCGGGCGAGCAGTACTTC.

The J gene is TRBJ1-5, the V gene TRBV6-6; 11 nucleotides match TRBD1. The CDR3 contains 15 residues. From germline, CDR1 is MNHNY and CDR2 SVGAGI (reference sequence). Trimming cost V 5 bases and J 7 bases; bases outside gene matches: 7. The CDR3 loop reads CASSPRGQGAQPQHF. The CDR3 coding sequence is TGTGCCAGCAGTCCCCGCGGACAGGGGGCCCAGCCCCAGCATTTT.

The V call is TRBV5-1, the J call TRBJ2-2; tentative D call: TRBD2 (6 bases). Trimming removed 0 bases at V and 5 bases at J, with 14 bases between. The CDR3 loop spans 16 amino acids. Germline loops: CDR1 SGHRS, CDR2 YFSETQ. The CDR3 loop is CASSLGPSGGTGELFF. The CDR3 nucleotides are TGCGCCAGCAGCTTGGGTCCAAGCGGAGGGACCGGGGAGCTGTTTTTT.

CDR3 DNA sequence: TGTGCCAGCAGCTCGTCCAATGAGCAGTTCTTC. Amino acids: CASSSSNEQFF. The chain links TRBV7-6 to TRBJ2-1; D not certain. V was clipped by 4 bases and J by 6 bases, with 4 bases between them. Germline V gene data show CDR1 as SGHVS and CDR2 as FNYEAQ. The CDR3 covers 11 residues.

The V call is TRBV3-1 (or the pseudogene TRBV3-2), the J call TRBJ2-2; D might be TRBD1 (6 bases). The V gene's germline CDR1 is LGHDT and CDR2 YNNKEL (reference sequence). V was cut by 5 bases and J by 5 bases, with 12 bases left in between. The CDR3 runs to 14 residues. In DNA form, the CDR3 reads TGTGCCAGCAGCAAGGGGGTCCGGACCGGGGAGCTGTTTTTT. Translating it yields CASSKGVRTGELFF.

The J gene is TRBJ2-7, the V gene TRBV28; no clear D gene. Trimming shortened V by 6 bases and J by 4 bases, and 7 bases separated the two germline ends. The length of the CDR3 is 11 residues. Germline CDR1 is MDHEN and CDR2 is SYDVKM. The CDR3 here is CASRSEYEQYF. CDR3 bases: TGTGCCAGCAGATCGGAGTACGAGCAGTACTTC.

This clone was recorded only once. The chain links TRBV28 to TRBJ2-1, with 8 positions matching TRBD2. Germline V lookup: CDR1 MDHEN, CDR2 SYDVKM. The CDR3 is 16 residues long. J was trimmed by 3 bases and V by 5 bases; bases with no gene match: 9. The CDR3 is CASSPNGLAGYNEQFF. CDR3 nucleotides: TGTGCCAGCAGTCCAAACGGACTAGCCGGCTACAATGAGCAGTTCTTC.

The CDR3 protein is CASSSTGGREKLFF. The CDR3 coding sequence is TGTGCCAGCAGTTCCACAGGGGGTCGGGAAAAACTGTTTTTT. The J gene is TRBJ1-4, the V gene TRBV3-1 (or the pseudogene TRBV3-2), with 8 bases aligning to TRBD1. Germline values: CDR1 LGHDT, CDR2 YNNKEL (reference sequence). With V trimmed by 6 bases and J by 8 bases, 8 bases remained unmatched. The length of the CDR3 is 14 residues.

This clone was seen a handful of times. This chain joins TRBV27 and TRBJ2-7; tentative D call: TRBD1 (6 bases). With 2 bases removed from V and 5 bases from J, the gap between germline ends came to 13 bases. In germline, CDR1 is MNHEY, CDR2 SMNVEV (reference sequence). The CDR3 covers 14 residues. CDR3 in DNA: TGTGCCAGCAGTTTACACGGACAGTCCCACGAGCAGTACTTC. Protein product: CASSLHGQSHEQYF.

J is TRBJ1-2 and V is TRBV5-5; TRBD1 agrees at 7 bases. The CDR3 spans 15 residues. Germline assignment: CDR1 SGHKS and CDR2 YYEKEE (reference sequence). V lost 0 bases to trimming and J lost 5 bases; unmatched junction nucleotides: 7. The CDR3 bases are TGTGCCAGCAGCTTGGGCGGGACAGACACTTATGGCTACACCTTC. Its protein is CASSLGGTDTYGYTF.

The V gene is TRBV19, the J gene TRBJ1-6, with 9 bases fitting TRBD1. The V gene's germline CDR1 is LNHDA and CDR2 SQIVND (reference sequence). V lost 3 bases and J lost 9; bases outside the gene matches: 9. The CDR3 spans 16 residues. This CDR3 is CASSIFAGTGRSPLHF. The CDR3 nucleotides read TGTGCCAGTAGTATTTTTGCCGGGACAGGGCGTTCACCCCTCCACTTT.

The rearrangement links TRBV6-1 to TRBJ2-3; D not resolved. Per the germline V gene, CDR1 is MNHNS and CDR2 is SASEGT. The CDR3 is 13 amino acids. Trimming removed 1 base from V and 7 bases from J, with 9 bases in between. The CDR3, as DNA: TGTGCCAGCAGTGAAGGCCGTCGGTATACGCAGTATTTT. It is translated as CASSEGRRYTQYF.

V usage is TRBV27 and J usage is TRBJ1-1; a possible D gene is TRBD1 (6 bases). Germline CDR1 reads MNHEY; CDR2 reads SMNVEV (reference sequence). The CDR3 covers 13 residues. Trimming left V 5 bases short and J 6 bases short, with 13 bases between. CDR3 residues: CASSPRTVAEAFF. In DNA form, the CDR3 reads TGTGCCAGCAGTCCCCGGACAGTCGCTGAAGCTTTCTTT.

The CDR3 region has the DNA TGTGCCAGCAGCGTAGGGCAGATTACTGAAGCTTTCTTT. It is translated as CASSVGQITEAFF. The V and J genes are TRBV9 and TRBJ1-1; no clear D. Trimming pared 0 bases from V and 5 bases from J, leaving 8 bases between. This CDR3 has 13 residues. Germline CDR1 and CDR2: SGDLS and YYNGEE.

This clone was counted between two and nine times. The chain links TRBV14 to TRBJ1-5; tentative D call: TRBD1 (6 bases). Deletions cut 1 base from V and 7 bases from J, with 23 bases between. The germline CDR1 and CDR2 sequences are SGHDN and FVKESK. The CDR3 length is 18 residues. Written as DNA, the CDR3 is TGTGCCAGCAGCCAAGTCCTAGGGCGCGGGGGGCCGGAACAGCCCCAGCATTTT. Translated, it gives CASSQVLGRGGPEQPQHF.

The chain employs TRBV12-3 or TRBV12-4 and TRBJ2-1; D perhaps matches TRBD2 (5 bases). Deletions cut 3 bases from V and 11 bases from J, with 8 bases between. This CDR3 has 11 amino acids. The CDR3 region has the DNA TGTGCCAGCAGTTTTGGGAGTCAGCAGTTCTTC. Protein: CASSFGSQQFF.

This chain links TRBV7-9 with TRBJ1-4, with 11 bases matching TRBD1. The CDR3 is 15 amino acids. Germline V gives CDR1 SEHNR, CDR2 FQNEAQ (reference sequence). With V trimmed by 4 bases and J by 6 bases, 4 bases remained unmatched. The CDR3 DNA reads TGTGCCAGCAGCTCATGGACAGGGGGCCATGAAAAACTGTTTTTT. The encoded protein is CASSSWTGGHEKLFF.

CDR3 sequence reads: CSARGTTYNEQFF. CDR3 nucleotides: TGCAGCGCCCGGGGGACTACTTACAATGAGCAGTTCTTC. The rearrangement uses TRBV29-1 and TRBJ2-1, with 7 bases fitting TRBD2. CDR1 is SQVTM, CDR2 ANQGSEA, per germline. V gave up 7 bases and J gave up 4 bases; unmatched junction bases: 7. The CDR3 runs to 13 residues.

This chain uses TRBV7-2 with TRBJ2-7; weak D call: TRBD1 (5 bases). The V end was cut by 11 bases, the J end by 2 bases, with 13 bases between. CDR3 length equals 12 residues. CDR1 SGHTA and CDR2 FQGNSA come from the germline V gene. The CDR3 protein is CAVGAGPYEQYF. The CDR3 DNA is TGTGCCGTAGGGGCAGGGCCCTACGAGCAGTACTTC. The variable domain in full, with the rest retrieved from reference TRBV7-2 and TRBJ2-7, is GAGVSQSPSNKVTEKGKDVELRCDPISGHTALYWYRQSLGQGLEFLIYFQGNSAPDKSGLPSDRFSAERTGGSVSTLTIQRTQQEDSAVYLCAVGAGPYEQYFGPGTRLTVT.